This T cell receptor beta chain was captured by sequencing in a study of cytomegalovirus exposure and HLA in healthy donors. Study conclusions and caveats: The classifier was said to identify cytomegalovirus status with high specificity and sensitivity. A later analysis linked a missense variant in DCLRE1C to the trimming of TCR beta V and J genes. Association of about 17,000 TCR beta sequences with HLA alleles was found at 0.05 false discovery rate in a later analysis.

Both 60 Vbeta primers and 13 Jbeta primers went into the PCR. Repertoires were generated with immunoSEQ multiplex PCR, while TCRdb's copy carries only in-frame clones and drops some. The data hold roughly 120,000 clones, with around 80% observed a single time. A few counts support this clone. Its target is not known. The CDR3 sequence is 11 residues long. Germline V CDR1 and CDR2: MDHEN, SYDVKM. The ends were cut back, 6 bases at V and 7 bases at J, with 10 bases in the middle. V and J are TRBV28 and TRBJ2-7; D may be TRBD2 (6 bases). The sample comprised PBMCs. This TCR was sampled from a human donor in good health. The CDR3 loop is CASSWAGEQYF. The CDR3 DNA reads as TGTGCCAGCAGCTGGGCGGGGGAGCAGTACTTC.